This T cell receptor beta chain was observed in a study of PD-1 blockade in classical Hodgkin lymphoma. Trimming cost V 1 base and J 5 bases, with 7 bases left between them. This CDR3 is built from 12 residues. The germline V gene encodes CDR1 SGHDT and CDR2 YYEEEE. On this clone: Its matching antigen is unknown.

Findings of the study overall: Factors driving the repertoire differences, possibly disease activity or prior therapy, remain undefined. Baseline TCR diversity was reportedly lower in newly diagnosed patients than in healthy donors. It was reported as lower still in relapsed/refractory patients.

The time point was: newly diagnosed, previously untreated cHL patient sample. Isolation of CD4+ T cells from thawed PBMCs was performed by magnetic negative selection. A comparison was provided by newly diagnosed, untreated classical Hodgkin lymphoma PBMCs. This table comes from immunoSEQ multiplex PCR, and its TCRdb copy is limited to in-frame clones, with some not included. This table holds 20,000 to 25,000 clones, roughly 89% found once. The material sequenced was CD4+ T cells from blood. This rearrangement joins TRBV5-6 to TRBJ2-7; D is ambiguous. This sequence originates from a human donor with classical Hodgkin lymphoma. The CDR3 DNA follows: TGTGCCAGCAGCTTGAGCCTGGACGAGCAGTACTTC. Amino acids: CASSLSLDEQYF.